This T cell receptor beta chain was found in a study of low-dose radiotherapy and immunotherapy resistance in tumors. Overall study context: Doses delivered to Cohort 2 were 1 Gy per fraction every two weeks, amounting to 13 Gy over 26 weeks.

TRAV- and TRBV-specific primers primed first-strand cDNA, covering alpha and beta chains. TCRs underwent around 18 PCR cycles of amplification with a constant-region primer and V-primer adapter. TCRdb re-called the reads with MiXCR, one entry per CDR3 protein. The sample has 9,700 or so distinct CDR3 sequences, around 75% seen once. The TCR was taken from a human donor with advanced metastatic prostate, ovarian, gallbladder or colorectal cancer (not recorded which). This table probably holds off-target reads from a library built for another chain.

CDR3 region: CASSASPRHSGANVLTF. Written as DNA, the CDR3 is TGTGCCAGCAGCGCGTCCCCTCGGCACTCTGGGGCCAACGTCCTGACTTTC. This chain links TRBV9 with TRBJ2-6; the D is unclear. This CDR3 is 17 amino acids long. V was clipped by 3 bases and J by 0 bases, with 13 bases between them. CDR1 is SGDLS, CDR2 YYNGEE, per germline. Variable domain in full (rest from reference TRBV9 and TRBJ2-6): DSGVTQTPKHLITATGQRVTLRCSPRSGDLSVYWYQQSLDQGLQFLIQYYNGEERAKGNILERFSAQQFPDLHSELNLSSLELGDSALYFCASSASPRHSGANVLTFGAGSRLTVL.